This T cell receptor beta chain came from a study of blood T cell repertoires in COVID-19. This CDR3 has 15 residues. Trimming pared 5 bases from V and 5 bases from J, leaving 18 bases between. Germline V gene data show CDR1 as PRHDT and CDR2 as FYEKMQ (reference sequence). Repertoires were generated with immunoSEQ multiplex PCR, while TCRdb's copy carries only in-frame clones and drops some. Here the sample spans hundreds of thousands of clones, about four fifths being singletons. Sequencing input: PBMCs or T cells enriched from blood (not recorded which). The sequence came from a woman aged 40 to 50 who had recovered from COVID-19. The chain combines TRBV13 with TRBJ1-1, with D perhaps matching TRBD1 (5 bases). The CDR3 here is CASSEPGGSRTEAFF. CDR3 coding DNA: TGTGCCAGCAGCGAACCGGGGGGGTCCAGGACTGAAGCTTTCTTT.